This TCR beta chain emerged from a study of vaccination and CD4 T cells after COVID-19. Study summary: Recovered-phase convalescent patients showed SARS-CoV-2 positivity by nasal swab PCR; eight or nine were mild, one severe. Regarding the study as a whole: The study sampled relatively few convalescent patients and omitted early post-infection timepoints.

Notes on this clonotype: The antigen is undetermined.

Germline CDR1 and CDR2: SEHNR and FQNEAQ (reference sequence). The CDR3 contains 15 residues. Trimming at V came to 6 bases and at J to 2 bases, leaving 7 bases not matched to a gene. Stated treatment: roughly ten-day PBMC culture with coronavirus spike peptide pools or control peptides (ViraFEST assay). ViraFEST used peptide pools to expand antigen-specific T cells before TCR sequencing. An Oncomine TCR Beta short-read assay was used to sequence the DNA from cultured CD4+ T cells. It was cultured CD4+ T cells from which genomic DNA was extracted. Each CDR3 protein is one row after TCRdb ran MiXCR on the PCR reads. The sample includes some 13,000 distinct CDR3 sequences, roughly 44% of them seen just once.

The TCR originated in a human donor who had recovered from COVID-19. Sequencing used CD4+ T cells from blood, cultured in vitro. V is TRBV7-9 and J is TRBJ2-1, with 7 bases lining up with TRBD2. CDR3 bases: TGTGCCAGCAGTTCAAGCGGGACCGCCTACAATGAGCAGTTCTTC. It specifies CASSSSGTAYNEQFF.